This TCR beta chain was sequenced during a study of blood T cells in healthy people across ages. A remark on this clonotype: Antigen specificity is unknown.

Germline CDR1 is MNHEY and CDR2 is SMNVEV (reference sequence). V was shortened by 6 bases and J by 13 bases, with 19 bases between the two germline ends. The CDR3 is made up of 13 amino acids. It was with a sample-barcoded 5' primer and a J-beta primer mix that a second PCR of roughly 6 to 12 cycles was run. Each sample provided no less than 2.5 million CDR3-containing paired-end reads. In TCRdb, the 5' RACE reads were re-called with MiXCR into one record per CDR3 protein. Found here are some 1.4 million distinct CDR3 sequences, approximately 38% of them singletons; the top ten hold under 8%. The donors, healthy Caucasians from Russia, were aged about 6 to 95. General study findings and limits: Diversity figures derived from one million T cells were judged to underestimate the true value. Nothing was known about donor CMV status, and this possibly confounded expanded clonotype changes.

Sequencing was carried out using blood. This chain uses TRBV27 with TRBJ2-1; possibly TRBD1 for D (6 bases). The clonotype comes from a woman in her late teens or twenties in good health. The CDR3 sequence is CASRLGAGQTQFF. In DNA form, the CDR3 reads TGTGCCAGCAGGCTAGGGGCCGGACAGACCCAGTTCTTC.